The 30 T cell receptor beta chains reported below all come from one sample, sequenced in a study of blood T cell repertoires in COVID-19. Profiled with immunoSEQ multiplex PCR; TCRdb holds only in-frame clones, not every one. Of more than 300,000 clones in the sample, just under 90% were seen once. Sequencing was carried out using PBMCs or T cells enriched from blood (not recorded which). The receptor set was obtained from a young woman who had recovered from COVID-19.

The V and J genes are TRBV15 and TRBJ1-1; tentative D call: TRBD1 (5 bases). Germline values: CDR1 LNHNV, CDR2 YYDKDF (reference sequence). V lost 0 bases and J 4 bases, leaving 9 bases between the germline ends. The CDR3 is made up of 14 amino acids. DNA for the CDR3: TGTGCCACCAGCAGAGATCGGGGGGGCACTGAAGCTTTCTTT. Amino acid sequence: CATSRDRGGTEAFF.

A remark on this clone: This may come from a read error, since a much larger clone is one base off. The rearrangement joins TRBV9 to TRBJ1-1; unclear D gene. Germline V gene data show CDR1 as SGDLS and CDR2 as YYNGEE. Deletions cut 4 bases from V and 3 bases from J, with 4 bases between. This CDR3 contains 11 residues. Here the CDR3 DNA reads TGTGCCAGCAGCCGGGACACTGAAGCTTTCTTT. This translates into CASSRDTEAFF.

The chain combines TRBV9 with TRBJ2-3; 14 bases fit TRBD2. Trimming cost V 4 bases and J 3 bases; bases outside gene matches: 7. Germline loops: CDR1 SGDLS, CDR2 YYNGEE. The CDR3 is 17 residues long. CDR3 sequence reads: CASSPRTSGRTTDTQYF. CDR3 sequence (DNA): TGTGCCAGCAGCCCGCGGACTAGCGGGAGGACAACAGATACGCAGTATTTT. Together with reference TRBV9 and TRBJ2-3, the CDR3 gives the full variable domain: DSGVTQTPKHLITATGQRVTLRCSPRSGDLSVYWYQQSLDQGLQFLIQYYNGEERAKGNILERFSAQQFPDLHSELNLSSLELGDSALYFCASSPRTSGRTTDTQYFGPGTRLTVL.

The V gene is TRBV7-8, the J gene TRBJ2-1; 14 bases are shared with TRBD2. The V gene end was trimmed by 4 bases and the J gene end by 5 bases; junction bases not matched to a gene: 13. This CDR3 has 19 residues. CDR1 is SGHVS and CDR2 is FQNEAQ in the germline V gene. The CDR3 bases are TGTGCCAGCAGCTCGGGACTAGCGGGAGAGAATGTGCCGAACAATGAGCAGTTCTTC. Translated, it gives CASSSGLAGENVPNNEQFF. Supplemented by reference TRBV7-8 and TRBJ2-1, the full variable domain reads GAGVSQSPRYKVAKRGQDVALRCDPISGHVSLFWYQQALGQGPEFLTYFQNEAQLDKSGLPSDRFFAERPEGSVSTLKIQRTQQEDSAVYLCASSSGLAGENVPNNEQFFGPGTRLTVL.

The chain links TRBV19 to TRBJ2-1, with a tentative D call TRBD2 (6 bases). This CDR3 has 15 amino acids. Germline CDR1 and CDR2: LNHDA and SQIVND (reference sequence). The V and J ends lost 5 bases and 2 bases respectively, with 13 bases between them. CDR3 residues: CASSPQRVTYNEQFF. The CDR3, as DNA: TGTGCCAGTAGTCCTCAGCGGGTAACCTACAATGAGCAGTTCTTC.

The genes are TRBV5-1 and TRBJ2-7; weak D call: TRBD2 (6 bases). The V and J ends lost 6 bases and 1 base respectively, with 17 bases between them. Germline CDR1 and CDR2: SGHRS and YFSETQ. This CDR3 has 15 amino acids. The CDR3 nucleotides are TGCGCCAGCAAATTAGGGGCTAGCGTTTCCTACGAGCAGTACTTC. It translates to CASKLGASVSYEQYF.

This chain links TRBV6-2 or TRBV6-3 with TRBJ2-7, with 11 positions matching TRBD1. The CDR3 contains 15 residues. The V gene end was trimmed by 8 bases and the J gene end by 5 bases; junction bases not matched to a gene: 11. The germline V gene has CDR1 MNHEY and CDR2 SVGEGT. The CDR3 DNA sequence: TGTGCCAGCCGCCATCCGGGACAGGGGGTCAACGAGCAGTACTTC. The encoded protein is CASRHPGQGVNEQYF.

This clone was found once. The gene calls are TRBV29-1 and TRBJ1-2; the D is unclear. CDR3 length: 14 amino acids. Germline V gives CDR1 SQVTM, CDR2 ANQGSEA. V lost 4 bases and J 3 bases, leaving 15 bases between the germline ends. As DNA, the CDR3 is TGCAGCGTTGGAGCGGTGGGCACCTACTATGGCTACACCTTC. Protein sequence: CSVGAVGTYYGYTF.

This rearrangement joins TRBV5-1 to TRBJ2-1; 10 bases align to TRBD2. The V segment lost 1 base and the J segment 9 bases; nucleotides outside the gene matches: 10. Looked up from germline, CDR1 is SGHRS and CDR2 is YFSETQ. The CDR3 has 16 residues. The CDR3 DNA reads as TGCGCCAGCAGCTTGATTTCTAGCGGGAGTGGAGTTGAGCAGTTCTTC. It codes for CASSLISSGSGVEQFF.

This clone came up once. V usage is TRBV19 and J usage is TRBJ2-7; 9 nucleotides line up with TRBD2. This CDR3 has 15 residues. The J segment lost 0 bases and the V segment lost 6 bases, leaving 6 bases of the junction unmatched. Germline loops: CDR1 LNHDA, CDR2 SQIVND (reference sequence). Written as DNA, the CDR3 is TGTGCCAGTAGCTTCAGTAGCGGGAGCTCCTACGAGCAGTACTTC. It specifies CASSFSSGSSYEQYF.

The rearrangement uses TRBV30 and TRBJ1-1; the D is unclear. The germline V and J ends were trimmed by 2 bases and 4 bases, with 14 bases remaining between them. This CDR3 contains 14 residues. Germline V gene sequence: CDR1 GTSNPN, CDR2 SVGIG (reference sequence). The CDR3 DNA reads as TGTGCCTGGAGTACCCACAGAGACGGCACTGAAGCTTTCTTT. This sequence encodes CAWSTHRDGTEAFF.

V gene TRBV5-4 combines with J gene TRBJ2-3, with 7 bases that match TRBD2. Germline trimming cut 3 bases from V and 2 bases from J; bases unmatched to any gene: 21. There are 20 residues in the CDR3. Per the germline V gene, CDR1 is SGHNT and CDR2 is YYREEE (reference sequence). The CDR3 sequence: CASSSLFRRGTAKYTDTQYF. In nucleotides, the CDR3 is TGTGCCAGCAGCTCCCTATTCCGGCGGGGGACCGCCAAATACACAGATACGCAGTATTTT.

This clone appeared once. V is TRBV12-5 and J is TRBJ1-1, with 9 nucleotides matching TRBD1. V was clipped by 0 bases and J by 6 bases; unmatched bases: 8. CDR1 is LGHNT and CDR2 is FRNRAP in the germline V gene. This CDR3 is 16 amino acids long. CDR3 loop: CASGLVLLRTGAEAFF. CDR3 coding DNA: TGTGCTAGTGGTTTGGTACTTCTCCGGACAGGGGCTGAAGCTTTCTTT.

This clone is a singleton in its sample. The chain couples TRBV18 to TRBJ1-2, with D maybe TRBD1 (6 bases). CDR1 is KGHSH, CDR2 LQKENI, per germline. The CDR3 spans 15 residues. V was trimmed by 1 base and J by 2 bases, leaving 11 bases between them. The CDR3 DNA follows: TGTGCCAGCTCACCACAAGGACAGAAAAACTATGGCTACACCTTC. Translating it yields CASSPQGQKNYGYTF.

The chain recombines TRBV23-1 with TRBJ2-3; D might be TRBD2 (6 bases). TRBV23-1 is an ORF, with its function uncertain. The CDR3 consists of 15 residues. V was clipped by 4 bases and J by 3 bases, with 14 bases between them. The CDR3 sequence is CASSPGGEGTDTQYF. CDR3 nucleotide sequence: TGCGCCAGCAGTCCCGGGGGAGAGGGTACAGATACGCAGTATTTT.

This sequence joins TRBV18 and TRBJ1-5; D call uncertain. Germline assignment: CDR1 KGHSH and CDR2 LQKENI. V shed 1 base and J shed 5 bases, with 12 bases lying between them. CDR3 length: 15 residues. CDR3 DNA sequence: TGTGCCAGCTCACCACAAGAATCGTCGGATCAGCCCCAGCATTTT. The encoded protein is CASSPQESSDQPQHF.

This chain uses TRBV5-6 with TRBJ1-2, with TRBD1 identical over 7 bases. Germline V CDR1 and CDR2: SGHDT, YYEEEE. With V trimmed by 0 bases and J by 4 bases, 6 bases remained unmatched. The length of the CDR3 is 15 residues. The DNA of the CDR3 is TGTGCCAGCAGCTTGGGACAGGGCTACGCCTATGGCTACACCTTC. It translates to CASSLGQGYAYGYTF.

V and J are TRBV4-3 and TRBJ2-3; weak D call: TRBD2 (6 bases). CDR1 LGHNA and CDR2 YSLEER come from the germline V gene. The V end was cut by 1 base, the J end by 5 bases, with 19 bases between. The CDR3 length is 17 residues. The chain's CDR3 is CASSQVYKWEDGDTQYF. The CDR3 DNA is TGCGCCAGCAGCCAAGTGTATAAGTGGGAGGATGGAGATACGCAGTATTTT.

This chain uses TRBV6-1 with TRBJ1-4; no clear D gene. The germline gives CDR1 MNHNS, CDR2 SASEGT. The germline V and J ends were trimmed by 1 base and 13 bases, with 16 bases remaining between them. This CDR3 is 14 amino acids long. The CDR3 is CASSEGASPVRLFF. The DNA for the CDR3 is TGTGCCAGCAGTGAAGGGGCCAGCCCCGTAAGACTGTTTTTT.

This chain links TRBV7-2 with TRBJ2-7; D not certain. Trimming pared 0 bases from V and 3 bases from J, leaving 6 bases between. This CDR3 is 13 amino acids long. Germline CDR1 reads SGHTA; CDR2 reads FQGNSA. The CDR3 sequence: CASSLAASYEQYF. The CDR3 DNA reads TGTGCCAGCAGCTTAGCTGCTAGCTACGAGCAGTACTTC.

The rearrangement joins TRBV5-1 to TRBJ2-5, with 12 bases aligning to TRBD2. Germline lookup yields CDR1 SGHRS and CDR2 YFSETQ. The V gene end was trimmed by 4 bases and the J gene end by 4 bases; junction bases not matched to a gene: 5. This CDR3 has 15 residues. This CDR3 reads CASSATSGSGETQYF. The CDR3 DNA reads TGCGCCAGCAGCGCGACTAGCGGGAGTGGAGAGACCCAGTACTTC.

This clone was detected ten times or more. The rearrangement links TRBV19 to TRBJ2-5, with a weak D call TRBD1 (6 bases). Germline-derived CDR1 and CDR2 are LNHDA and SQIVND (reference sequence). The CDR3 runs 15 residues. The V end was cut by 3 bases, the J end by 5 bases, with 16 bases between. The CDR3 DNA reads TGTGCCAGTAGTATCGCCGAAACAGGGCCTGAGACCCAGTACTTC. Amino acids: CASSIAETGPETQYF.

This sequence joins TRBV7-8 and TRBJ1-2; D is possibly TRBD1 (5 bases). The V end was cut by 5 bases, the J end by 7 bases, with 14 bases between. This CDR3 region has 13 residues. Germline loops: CDR1 SGHVS, CDR2 FQNEAQ. The CDR3 loop is CASSPARQGGYTF. The CDR3 region has the DNA TGTGCCAGCAGCCCAGCCCGGCAGGGTGGCTACACCTTC.

The rearrangement links TRBV25-1 to TRBJ1-6; possibly TRBD1 for D (5 bases). Trimming cost V 3 bases and J 10 bases, with 10 bases left between them. Per germline, CDR1 MGHDK and CDR2 SYGVNS. The CDR3 extends over 13 amino acids. The CDR3 loop reads CASSEGGGSPLHF. As DNA, the CDR3 is TGTGCCAGCAGTGAGGGGGGTGGCTCACCCCTCCACTTT. Looking up the rest from reference TRBV25-1 and TRBJ1-6 gives the full variable domain: EADIYQTPRYLVIGTGKKITLECSQTMGHDKMYWYQQDPGMELHLIHYSYGVNSTEKGDLSSESTVSRIRTEHFPLTLESARPSHTSQYLCASSEGGGSPLHFGNGTRLTVT.

This chain uses TRBV7-2 with TRBJ2-4, with TRBD1 matching over 8 bases. Trimming took 5 bases from V and 7 from J; bases not matched to a gene: 10. This CDR3 has 15 amino acids. Germline CDR1 and CDR2: SGHTA and FQGNSA. The CDR3 DNA is TGTGCCAGCAGCGCCCACAGGGGGTTGGGGAACATTCAGTACTTC. It yields the protein CASSAHRGLGNIQYF.

The CDR3 region is CASSLEQIYEQYF. DNA for the CDR3: TGTGCCAGCAGCTTGGAACAGATATACGAGCAGTACTTC. The V call is TRBV5-6, the J call TRBJ2-7; D unclear. Germline CDR1 and CDR2: SGHDT and YYEEEE. The CDR3 loop spans 13 amino acids. V lost 0 bases to trimming and J lost 4 bases, with 8 bases between them.

Concerning this clone itself: The same CDR3 is also encoded by other DNA sequences in this sample. For the CDR3, the DNA is TGTGCCAGCAGTTCGCAAGAGACCCAGTACTTC. Its protein is CASSSQETQYF. The J gene is TRBJ2-5, the V gene TRBV7-2; unclear D gene. V lost 6 bases to trimming and J lost 2 bases, with 4 bases between them. The CDR3 runs to 11 residues. Germline V gene sequence: CDR1 SGHTA, CDR2 FQGNSA. The full variable domain, in which reference TRBV7-2 and TRBJ2-5 provide the parts outside the CDR3, is GAGVSQSPSNKVTEKGKDVELRCDPISGHTALYWYRQSLGQGLEFLIYFQGNSAPDKSGLPSDRFSAERTGGSVSTLTIQRTQQEDSAVYLCASSSQETQYFGPGTRLLVL.

The V and J genes are TRBV6-6 and TRBJ2-7; 8 nucleotides match TRBD1. V lost 8 bases to trimming and J lost 3 bases; unmatched junction nucleotides: 9. Germline V gives CDR1 MNHNY, CDR2 SVGAGI (reference sequence). There are 14 residues in the CDR3. Here the CDR3 reads CASGGQATNYEQYF. CDR3 coding DNA: TGTGCCAGCGGGGGACAGGCTACAAACTACGAGCAGTACTTC.

This chain links TRBV2 with TRBJ1-4; D possibly corresponds to TRBD1 (5 bases). The CDR3 runs 15 residues. From germline, CDR1 is SNHLY and CDR2 FYNNEI. V lost 5 bases to trimming and J lost 0 bases, with 10 bases between them. CDR3 in amino acids: CASSLDSSTNEKLFF. As DNA, the CDR3 is TGTGCCAGCAGTCTAGACAGCTCAACTAATGAAAAACTGTTTTTT.

The CDR3 protein is CASSEGRTNTEAFF. For the CDR3, the DNA is TGTGCCAGCAGTGAGGGGCGGACGAACACTGAAGCTTTCTTT. The chain recombines TRBV2 with TRBJ1-1; D might be TRBD1 (5 bases). The CDR3 is 14 amino acids. CDR1 SNHLY and CDR2 FYNNEI come from the germline V gene. The V gene lost 3 bases and the J gene lost 1 base, with 9 bases spanning the gap.